The 7 T cell receptor beta chains in this list originate from one sample, sequenced in a study of neurological immune-mediated disorders. TCRdb ran MiXCR on the 5' RACE reads and lists one entry per CDR3 protein. The sample contains around 100,000 distinct CDR3 sequences, about a tenth of which appear only once. Time point described: longitudinal time-point 3. The sequencing sample was made of PBMCs. These TCRs come from a female donor with HTLV-1-associated myelopathy (HAM/TSP).

This clonotype was recorded many times. V usage is TRBV5-1 and J usage is TRBJ1-5; no reliable D call. This CDR3 is built from 13 residues. V was shortened by 0 bases and J by 9 bases, with 10 bases between the two germline ends. Germline V gene data show CDR1 as SGHRS and CDR2 as YFSETQ. The CDR3 bases are TGCGCCAGCAGCTTGGATTCAGATGGGCCCCAGCATTTT. This encodes CASSLDSDGPQHF.

This clonotype was detected a few times. The V gene is TRBV20-1, the J gene TRBJ2-1; D is perhaps TRBD1 (7 bases). Trimming stripped 5 bases from V and 5 bases from J, with 13 bases between. CDR3 length: 13 residues. From germline, CDR1 is DFQATT and CDR2 SNEGSKA (reference sequence). The CDR3 bases are TGCAGTGCTGGGGGGACAGATAACAATGAGCAGTTCTTC. Its protein is CSAGGTDNNEQFF.

This clonotype was seen more than once but under ten times. The rearrangement uses TRBV2 and TRBJ2-3; D remains unclear. The CDR3 consists of 11 residues. The germline V gene has CDR1 SNHLY and CDR2 FYNNEI. The V end was cut by 2 bases, the J end by 3 bases, with 0 bases between. The CDR3 loop is CASSETDTQYF. The DNA of the CDR3 is TGTGCCAGCAGTGAAACAGATACGCAGTATTTT.

This clonotype was seen a handful of times. The rearrangement uses TRBV5-1 and TRBJ2-3; TRBD2 agrees at 9 bases. The CDR3 loop spans 13 amino acids. V lost 5 bases and J lost 5; bases outside the gene matches: 3. CDR1 and CDR2 from the germline V gene are SGHRS and YFSETQ. CDR3 nucleotides: TGCGCCAGCAGTCAGACTAGCGGAGATACGCAGTATTTT. It yields the protein CASSQTSGDTQYF.

This clonotype was counted at least ten times. J is TRBJ1-6 and V is TRBV7-2; no reliable D call. The germline V gene has CDR1 SGHTA and CDR2 FQGNSA. This CDR3 contains 16 residues. Trimming removed 3 bases at V and 7 bases at J, with 16 bases between. The CDR3 coding sequence is TGTGCCAGCAGCTTGGGCAGGCGAAGCCTGAATTCACCCCTCCACTTT. Encoded protein: CASSLGRRSLNSPLHF.

With respect to this clonotype: This may arise from a read error, as a much more abundant clone is one base away. This sequence joins TRBV5-1 and TRBJ2-7, with D uncertain. CDR3 length: 13 residues. Germline CDR1 is SGHRS and CDR2 is YFSETQ. CDR3 in DNA: TGCGCCAGCAGCTTGGCCTTCGTAGACGAGAAGTACTTC. Encoded protein: CASSLAFVDEKYF.

This clonotype has ten or more counts. One end of the junction does not line up with germline, which may come from a read error. The chain links TRBV7-6 to TRBJ1-2; no reliable D call. Looked up from germline, CDR1 is SGHVS and CDR2 is FNYEAQ. CDR3 length equals 12 residues. DNA of the CDR3: TGTGCCAGCAGCTTAGCAAACTCTGGCTACACCTTC. Encoded protein: CASSLANSGYTF. Combining the CDR3 with reference TRBV7-6 and TRBJ1-2 gives the whole variable domain GAGVSQSPRYKVTKRGQDVALRCDPISGHVSLYWYRQALGQGPEFLTYFNYEAQQDKSGLPNDRFSAERPEGSISTLTIQRTEQRDSAMYRCASSLANSGYTFGSGTRLTVV.